This T cell receptor (beta chain) originates from a study of cytomegalovirus exposure and HLA in healthy donors. Overall study findings and caveats: Some V segments could not be told apart, so they were left out, TRBV6-2 and TRBV6-3 among them.

The germline gives CDR1 SGHDT, CDR2 YYEEEE. This CDR3 comprises 11 residues. V was pared by 6 bases and J by 3 bases, with 7 bases between. Both 60 Vbeta primers and 13 Jbeta primers went into the PCR. Clones were read by immunoSEQ multiplex PCR, and TCRdb kept only the in-frame ones, dropping some. The sample records about 160,000 clones, about 75% being singletons. Regarding this clone: Its cognate antigen is unknown. It differs at one base from a far larger clone, so likely a read error.

The specimen sequenced was PBMCs. The TCR originated in a female donor in good health and CMV-seronegative. V usage is TRBV5-6 and J usage is TRBJ2-7; D is unclear. The CDR3 here is CASNNYYEQYF. CDR3 DNA sequence: TGTGCCAGCAACAACTACTACGAGCAGTACTTC.